The clone carrying this T cell receptor beta chain was detected ten times or more. The data stem from a study of T-cell reconstitution after alpha-beta-depleted transplantation in children. The germline V gene encodes CDR1 SEHNR and CDR2 FQNEAQ (reference sequence). The CDR3 consists of 15 residues. V shed 2 bases and J 6 bases; nucleotides not matched to a gene: 7. Preparing the TCRbeta library involved the use of unique molecular identifiers. TCRdb fed the PCR reads into MiXCR, producing one record per CDR3 protein. The table shows approximately 240,000 distinct CDR3 sequences, with 9.7% occurring only once.

The receptor was isolated from a human donor who donated a stem cell graft to a child with SCID. The rearrangement uses TRBV7-9 and TRBJ1-2; 9 nucleotides match TRBD1. Here the sequenced sample was PBMCs from the stem cell graft donor, taken from the stem cell graft. The CDR3 coding sequence is TGTGCCAGCAGCTTACGGGACAGGGTAATCGATGGCTACACCTTC. Translated, it gives CASSLRDRVIDGYTF.